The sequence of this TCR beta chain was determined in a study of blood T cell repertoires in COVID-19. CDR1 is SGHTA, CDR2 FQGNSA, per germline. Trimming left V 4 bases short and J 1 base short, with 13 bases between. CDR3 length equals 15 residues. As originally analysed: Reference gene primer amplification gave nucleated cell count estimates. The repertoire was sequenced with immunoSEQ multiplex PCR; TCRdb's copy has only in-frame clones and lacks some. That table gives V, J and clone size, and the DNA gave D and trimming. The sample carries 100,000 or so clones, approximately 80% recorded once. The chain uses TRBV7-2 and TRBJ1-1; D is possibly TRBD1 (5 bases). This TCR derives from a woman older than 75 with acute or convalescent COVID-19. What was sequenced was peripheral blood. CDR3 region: CASSSAGTSNTEAFF. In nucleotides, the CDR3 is TGTGCCAGCAGCTCCGCCGGGACTTCGAACACTGAAGCTTTCTTT.